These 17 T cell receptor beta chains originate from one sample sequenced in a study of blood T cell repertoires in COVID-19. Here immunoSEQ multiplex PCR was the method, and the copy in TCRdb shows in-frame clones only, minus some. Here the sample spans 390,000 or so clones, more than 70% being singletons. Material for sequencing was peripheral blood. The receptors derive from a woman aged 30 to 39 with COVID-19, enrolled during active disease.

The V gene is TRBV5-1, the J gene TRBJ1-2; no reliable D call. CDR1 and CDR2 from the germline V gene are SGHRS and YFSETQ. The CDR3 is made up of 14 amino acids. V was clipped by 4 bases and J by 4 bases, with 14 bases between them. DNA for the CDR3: TGCGCCAGCAGCCCTCCAGCCAGCGGCTATGGCTACACCTTC. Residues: CASSPPASGYGYTF.

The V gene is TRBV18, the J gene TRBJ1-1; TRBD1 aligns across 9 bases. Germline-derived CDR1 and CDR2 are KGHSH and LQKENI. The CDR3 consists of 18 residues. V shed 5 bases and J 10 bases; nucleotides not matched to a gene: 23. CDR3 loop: CASSVKAQDRGMYRGAFF. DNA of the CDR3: TGTGCCAGCTCAGTAAAAGCTCAGGACAGGGGTATGTATAGAGGAGCTTTCTTT.

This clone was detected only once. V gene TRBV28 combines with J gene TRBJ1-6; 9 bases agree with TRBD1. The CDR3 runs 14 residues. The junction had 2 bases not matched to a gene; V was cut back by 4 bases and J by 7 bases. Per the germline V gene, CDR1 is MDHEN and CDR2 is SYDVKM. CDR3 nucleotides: TGTGCCAGCAGTTCAGGACAGGGGAATTCACCCCTCCACTTT. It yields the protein CASSSGQGNSPLHF.

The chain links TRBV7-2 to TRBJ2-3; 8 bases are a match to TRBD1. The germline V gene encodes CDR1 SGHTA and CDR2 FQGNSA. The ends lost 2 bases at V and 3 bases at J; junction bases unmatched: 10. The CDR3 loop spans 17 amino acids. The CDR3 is CASSLFRGQGLTDTQYF. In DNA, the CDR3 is TGTGCCAGCAGCTTATTCCGAGGACAGGGCCTTACAGATACGCAGTATTTT.

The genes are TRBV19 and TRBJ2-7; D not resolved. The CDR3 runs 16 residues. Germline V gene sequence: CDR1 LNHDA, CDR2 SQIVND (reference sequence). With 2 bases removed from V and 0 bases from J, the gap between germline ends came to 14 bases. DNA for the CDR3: TGTGCCAGTAGTATATCCGGTAGAGGTGCCTCCTACGAGCAGTACTTC. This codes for CASSISGRGASYEQYF.

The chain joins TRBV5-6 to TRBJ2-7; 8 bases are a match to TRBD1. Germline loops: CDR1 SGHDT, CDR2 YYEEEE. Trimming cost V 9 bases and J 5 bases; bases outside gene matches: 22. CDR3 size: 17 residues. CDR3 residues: CATTLPQTGAIQDEQYF. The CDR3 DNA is TGTGCCACCACACTGCCGCAGACAGGGGCGATCCAAGACGAGCAGTACTTC.

CDR3: CASSQDWATDTQYF. For the CDR3, the DNA is TGCGCCAGCAGCCAAGATTGGGCCACAGATACGCAGTATTTT. J is TRBJ2-3 and V is TRBV4-1, with D unclear. This CDR3 comprises 14 residues. The germline V gene encodes CDR1 MGHRA and CDR2 YSYEKL. Trimming removed 0 bases at V and 2 bases at J, with 6 bases between.

The CDR3 reads CSASPSGIRTDTQYF. The CDR3 DNA is TGCAGTGCTAGTCCTAGCGGGATTAGGACAGATACGCAGTATTTT. This rearrangement joins TRBV20-1 to TRBJ2-3; 9 bases are a match to TRBD2. This CDR3 is built from 15 residues. Germline loops: CDR1 DFQATT, CDR2 SNEGSKA (reference sequence). V trimming: 3 bases; J trimming: 3 bases; junction bases outside the gene matches: 7.

CDR3 DNA sequence: TGCGCCAGCAGCCAACCCCCCGTAGAGGGGGCCTACAATGAGCAGTTCTTC. Its translation: CASSQPPVEGAYNEQFF. V and J are TRBV4-3 and TRBJ2-1; possible D gene TRBD1, 6 bases. CDR1 and CDR2 from the germline V gene are LGHNA and YSLEER. V lost 2 bases and J 2 bases, leaving 16 bases between the germline ends. The CDR3 extends over 17 amino acids.

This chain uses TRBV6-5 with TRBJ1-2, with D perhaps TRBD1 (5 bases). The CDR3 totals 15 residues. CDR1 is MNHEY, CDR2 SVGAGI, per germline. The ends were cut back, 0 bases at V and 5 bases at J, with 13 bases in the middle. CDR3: CASSYSMSGGYGYTF. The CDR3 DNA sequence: TGTGCCAGCAGTTACTCGATGTCCGGGGGATATGGCTACACCTTC.

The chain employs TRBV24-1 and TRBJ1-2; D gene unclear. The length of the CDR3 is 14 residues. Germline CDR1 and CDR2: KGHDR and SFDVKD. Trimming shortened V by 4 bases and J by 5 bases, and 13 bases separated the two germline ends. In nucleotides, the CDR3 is TGTGCCACCAGTGACTACCCCCTGAAATATGGCTACACCTTC. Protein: CATSDYPLKYGYTF.

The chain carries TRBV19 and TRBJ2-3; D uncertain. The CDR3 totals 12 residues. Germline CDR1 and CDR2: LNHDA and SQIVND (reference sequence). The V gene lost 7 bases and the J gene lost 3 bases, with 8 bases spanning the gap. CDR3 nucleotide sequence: TGTGCCAGTACCGGAGTGACAGATACGCAGTATTTT. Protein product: CASTGVTDTQYF.

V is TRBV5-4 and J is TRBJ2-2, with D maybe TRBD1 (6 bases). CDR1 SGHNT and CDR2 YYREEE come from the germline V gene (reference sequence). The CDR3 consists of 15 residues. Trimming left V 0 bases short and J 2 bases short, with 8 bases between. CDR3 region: CASSLEQGNTGELFF. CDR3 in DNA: TGTGCCAGCAGCTTGGAACAGGGCAACACCGGGGAGCTGTTTTTT.

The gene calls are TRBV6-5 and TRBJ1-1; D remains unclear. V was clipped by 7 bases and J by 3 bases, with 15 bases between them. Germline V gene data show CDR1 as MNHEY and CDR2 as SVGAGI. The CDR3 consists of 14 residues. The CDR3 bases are TGTGCCAGCACCCCGTTTGAGTTGTACACTGAAGCTTTCTTT. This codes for CASTPFELYTEAFF.

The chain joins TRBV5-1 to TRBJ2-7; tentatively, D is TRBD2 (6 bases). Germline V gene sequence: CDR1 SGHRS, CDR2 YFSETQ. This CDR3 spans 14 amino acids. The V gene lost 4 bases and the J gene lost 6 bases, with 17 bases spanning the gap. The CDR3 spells CASSRLLGSSEQYF. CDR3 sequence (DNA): TGCGCCAGCAGCCGCCTTCTCGGGAGTAGCGAGCAGTACTTC. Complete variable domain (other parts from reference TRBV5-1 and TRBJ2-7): KAGVTQTPRYLIKTRGQQVTLSCSPISGHRSVSWYQQTPGQGLQFLFEYFSETQRNKGNFPGRFSGRQFSNSRSEMNVSTLELGDSALYLCASSRLLGSSEQYFGPGTRLTVT.

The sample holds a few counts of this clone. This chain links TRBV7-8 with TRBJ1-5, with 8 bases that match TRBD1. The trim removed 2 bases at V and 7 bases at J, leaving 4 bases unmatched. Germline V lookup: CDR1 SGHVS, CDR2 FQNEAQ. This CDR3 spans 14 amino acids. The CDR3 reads CASSLQGAWQPQHF. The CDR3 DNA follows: TGTGCCAGCAGCTTACAGGGGGCTTGGCAGCCCCAGCATTTT.

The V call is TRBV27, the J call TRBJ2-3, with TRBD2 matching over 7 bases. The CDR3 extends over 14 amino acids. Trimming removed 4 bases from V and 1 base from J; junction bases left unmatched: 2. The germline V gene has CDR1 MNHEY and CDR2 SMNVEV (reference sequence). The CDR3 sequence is CASSYGLGTDTQYF. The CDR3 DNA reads TGTGCCAGCAGTTACGGACTAGGCACAGATACGCAGTATTTT.